The subject of this entry is one T cell receptor (beta chain). Antigen unknown. From germline, CDR1 is DFQATT and CDR2 SNEGSKA (reference sequence). Losses at the gene ends were 6 bases for V and 8 bases for J; bases not matched to a gene: 4. This CDR3 comprises 11 residues. These data come from a study of blood T cells in healthy people across ages. Study conclusions and caveats: Since the PBMCs were unsorted, naive and antigen-experienced cells could not be conclusively compared. There was a strong correlation between TCR beta diversity and naive T cell percentage. Compared with aged donors, long-lived donors showed fewer expanded clones, suggesting selection.

For the second PCR, which ran for about 6 to 12 cycles, a sample-barcoded 5' primer and a J-beta primer mix were used. TCRdb re-analysed the 5' RACE reads in MiXCR, keeping a single row per CDR3 protein. The sample has under 1 million distinct CDR3 sequences, more than 40% seen once; the top ten hold around 18%. J is TRBJ1-1 and V is TRBV20-1; 9 bases fit TRBD1. The receptor comes from a man in his fifties or sixties in good health. Sequenced sample: blood. This CDR3 is CSAQGTGEAFF. CDR3 in DNA: TGCAGTGCCCAAGGGACAGGGGAAGCTTTCTTT.